The clone carrying this T cell receptor beta chain was detected many times. Its antigen remains unidentified. The study made its TCR cDNA through 5'RACE template switching. That step introduced a universal primer site along with UMIs. TCRdb fed the 5' RACE reads into MiXCR, producing one record per CDR3 protein. The sample carries roughly 260,000 distinct CDR3 sequences, approximately 13% recorded once. This sample was taken from a study of T cells after yellow fever vaccination. Whole-study findings and limits: The CD4 compartment and the CD8 compartment contained a small share of clonotypes in common. Booster sampling recovered most clones from primary vaccination (approximately 96% CD4, around 88% CD8).

V lost 10 bases and J lost 1, with 13 bases in between. CDR3 length: 13 residues. This rearrangement joins TRBV12-3 or TRBV12-4 to TRBJ1-1, with TRBD1 as a possible D gene (5 bases). This receptor was identified in a man aged 25-45 years who received the YFV17D yellow fever vaccine. The sample in question was CD4+ T cells sorted from PBMCs, obtained 45 days after the yellow fever booster vaccination. CDR3 region: CATTGGRNTEAFF. The CDR3 nucleotides are TGTGCCACCACTGGGGGGAGGAACACTGAAGCTTTCTTT.